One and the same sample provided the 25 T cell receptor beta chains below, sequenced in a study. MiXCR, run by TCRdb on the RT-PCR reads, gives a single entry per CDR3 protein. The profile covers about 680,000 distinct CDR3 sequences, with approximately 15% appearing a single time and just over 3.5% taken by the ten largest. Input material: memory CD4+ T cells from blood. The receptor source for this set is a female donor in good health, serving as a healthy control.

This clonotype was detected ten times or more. In DNA, the CDR3 is TGTGCCAGCAAACCGACAGGTTTCAGTCCCGAGCAGTACTTC. Residues: CASKPTGFSPEQYF. The chain links TRBV6-2 or TRBV6-3 to TRBJ2-7, with D tentatively TRBD1 (6 bases). With 7 bases removed from V and 6 bases from J, the gap between germline ends came to 19 bases. Germline assignment: CDR1 MNHEY and CDR2 SVGEGT. The CDR3 runs 14 residues.

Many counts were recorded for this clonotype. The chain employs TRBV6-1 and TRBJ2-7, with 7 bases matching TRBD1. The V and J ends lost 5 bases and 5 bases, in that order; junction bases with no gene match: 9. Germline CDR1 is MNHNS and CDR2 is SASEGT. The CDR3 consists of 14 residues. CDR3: CASSMRDSKDEQYF. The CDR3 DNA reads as TGTGCCAGCAGTATGAGGGACAGTAAAGACGAGCAGTACTTC.

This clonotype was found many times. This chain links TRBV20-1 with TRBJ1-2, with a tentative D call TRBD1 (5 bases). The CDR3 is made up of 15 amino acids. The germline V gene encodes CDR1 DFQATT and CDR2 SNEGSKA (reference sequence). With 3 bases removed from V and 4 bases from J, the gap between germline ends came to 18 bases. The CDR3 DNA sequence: TGCAGTGCTAGGGCAGACAGTGCCAACGTCTATGGCTACACCTTC. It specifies CSARADSANVYGYTF.

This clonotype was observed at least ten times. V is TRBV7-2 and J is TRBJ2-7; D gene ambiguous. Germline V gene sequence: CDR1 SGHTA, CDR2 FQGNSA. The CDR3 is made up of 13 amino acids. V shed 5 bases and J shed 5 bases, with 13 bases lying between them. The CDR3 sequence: CASSSQATHEQYF. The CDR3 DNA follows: TGTGCCAGCAGCAGTCAAGCAACCCACGAGCAGTACTTC.

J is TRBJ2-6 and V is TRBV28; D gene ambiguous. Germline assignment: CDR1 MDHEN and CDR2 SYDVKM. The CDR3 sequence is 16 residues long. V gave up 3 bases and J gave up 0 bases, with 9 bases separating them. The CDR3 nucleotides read TGTGCCAGCAGTTTGTGGGCCCTCTCTGGGGCCAACGTCCTGACTTTC. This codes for CASSLWALSGANVLTF.

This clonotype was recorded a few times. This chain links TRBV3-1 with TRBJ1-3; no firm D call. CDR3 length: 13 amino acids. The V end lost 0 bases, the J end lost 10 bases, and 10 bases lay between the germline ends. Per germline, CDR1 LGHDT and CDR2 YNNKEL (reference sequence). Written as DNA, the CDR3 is TGTGCCAGCAGCCAAGATTGGGAATTGACCATATATTTT. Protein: CASSQDWELTIYF.

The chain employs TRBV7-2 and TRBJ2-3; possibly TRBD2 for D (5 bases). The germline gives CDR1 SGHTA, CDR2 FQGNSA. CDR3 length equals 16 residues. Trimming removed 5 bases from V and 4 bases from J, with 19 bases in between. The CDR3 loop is CASSIVGYSGSDTQYF. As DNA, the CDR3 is TGTGCCAGCAGCATAGTGGGGTATTCGGGGTCAGATACGCAGTATTTT.

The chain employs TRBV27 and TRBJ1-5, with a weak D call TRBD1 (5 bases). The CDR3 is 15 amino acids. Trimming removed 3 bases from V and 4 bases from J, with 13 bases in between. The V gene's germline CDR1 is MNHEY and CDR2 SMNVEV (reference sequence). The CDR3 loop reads CASSFWGKDNQPQHF. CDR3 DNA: TGTGCCAGCAGTTTTTGGGGGAAAGATAATCAGCCCCAGCATTTT.

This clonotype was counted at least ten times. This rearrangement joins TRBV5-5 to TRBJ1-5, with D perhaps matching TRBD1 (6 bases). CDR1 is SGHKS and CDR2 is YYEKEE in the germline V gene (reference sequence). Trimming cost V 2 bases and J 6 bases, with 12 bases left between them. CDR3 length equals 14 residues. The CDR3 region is CASSFGTIPQPQHF. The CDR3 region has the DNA TGTGCCAGCAGCTTCGGGACAATTCCTCAGCCCCAGCATTTT.

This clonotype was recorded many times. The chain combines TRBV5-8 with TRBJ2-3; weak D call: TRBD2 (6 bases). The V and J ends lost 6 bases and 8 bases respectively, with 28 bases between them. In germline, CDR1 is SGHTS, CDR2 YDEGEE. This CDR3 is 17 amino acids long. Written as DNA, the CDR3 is TGTGCCAGCACCCCCAAGTGGGGACTCAACCCCGCGGGTACGCAGTATTTT. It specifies CASTPKWGLNPAGTQYF.

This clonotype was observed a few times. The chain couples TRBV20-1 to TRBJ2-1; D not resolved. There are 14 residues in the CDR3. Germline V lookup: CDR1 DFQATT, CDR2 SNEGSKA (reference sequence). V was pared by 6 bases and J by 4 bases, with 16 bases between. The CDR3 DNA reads TGCAGTGCCCACTCCATCGGATTGTACAATGAGCAGTTCTTC. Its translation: CSAHSIGLYNEQFF.

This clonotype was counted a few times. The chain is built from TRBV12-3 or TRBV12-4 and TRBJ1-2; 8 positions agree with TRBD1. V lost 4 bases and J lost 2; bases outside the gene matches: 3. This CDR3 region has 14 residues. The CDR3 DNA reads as TGTGCCAGCAGTTGGCAGGGGGCAAACTATGGCTACACCTTC. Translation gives CASSWQGANYGYTF.

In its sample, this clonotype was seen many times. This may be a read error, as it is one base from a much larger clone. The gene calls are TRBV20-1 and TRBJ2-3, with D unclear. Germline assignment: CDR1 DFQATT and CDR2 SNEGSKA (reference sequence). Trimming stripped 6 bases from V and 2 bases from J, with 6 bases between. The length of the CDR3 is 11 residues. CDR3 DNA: TGCAGTGCCCCGACCACAGATACGCAGTATTTT. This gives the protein CSAPTTDTQYF.

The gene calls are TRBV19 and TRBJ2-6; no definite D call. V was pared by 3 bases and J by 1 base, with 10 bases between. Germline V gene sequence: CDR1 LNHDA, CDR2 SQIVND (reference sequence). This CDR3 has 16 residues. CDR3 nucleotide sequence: TGTGCCAGTAGTATGATACTGACATCTGGGGCCAACGTCCTGACTTTC. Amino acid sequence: CASSMILTSGANVLTF.

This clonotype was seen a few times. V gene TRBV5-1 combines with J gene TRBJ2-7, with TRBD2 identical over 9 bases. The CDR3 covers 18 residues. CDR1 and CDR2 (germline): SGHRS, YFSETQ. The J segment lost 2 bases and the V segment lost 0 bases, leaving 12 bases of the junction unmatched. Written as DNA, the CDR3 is TGCGCCAGCAGCTTGGCCCCTAGCGGGAATCGGGGGGCCTACGAGCAGTACTTC. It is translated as CASSLAPSGNRGAYEQYF.

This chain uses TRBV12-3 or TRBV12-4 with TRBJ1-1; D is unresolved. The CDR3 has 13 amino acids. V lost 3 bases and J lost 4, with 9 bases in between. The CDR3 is CASSFQTRTEAFF. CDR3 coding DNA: TGTGCCAGCAGTTTTCAGACCCGCACTGAAGCTTTCTTT.

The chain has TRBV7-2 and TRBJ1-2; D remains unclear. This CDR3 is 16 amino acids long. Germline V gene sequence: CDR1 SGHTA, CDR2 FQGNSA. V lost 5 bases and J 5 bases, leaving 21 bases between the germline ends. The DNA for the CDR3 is TGTGCCAGCAGCCGCGGACCCGGCCGGGGAAGTTATGGCTACACCTTC. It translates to CASSRGPGRGSYGYTF. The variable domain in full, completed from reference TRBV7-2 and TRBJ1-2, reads GAGVSQSPSNKVTEKGKDVELRCDPISGHTALYWYRQSLGQGLEFLIYFQGNSAPDKSGLPSDRFSAERTGGSVSTLTIQRTQQEDSAVYLCASSRGPGRGSYGYTFGSGTRLTVV.

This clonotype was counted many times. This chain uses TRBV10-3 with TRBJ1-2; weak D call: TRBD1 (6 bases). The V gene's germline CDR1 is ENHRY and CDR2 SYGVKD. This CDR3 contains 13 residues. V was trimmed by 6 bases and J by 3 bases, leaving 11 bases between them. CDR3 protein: CAIRSGEDYGYTF. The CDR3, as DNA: TGTGCCATCAGGTCAGGGGAGGACTATGGCTACACCTTC.

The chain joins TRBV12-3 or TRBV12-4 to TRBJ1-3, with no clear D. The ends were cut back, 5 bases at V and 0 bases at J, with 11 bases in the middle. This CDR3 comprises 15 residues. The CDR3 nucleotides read TGTGCCAGCAGTCCCCGAAGCTACTCTGGAAACACCATATATTTT. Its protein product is CASSPRSYSGNTIYF.

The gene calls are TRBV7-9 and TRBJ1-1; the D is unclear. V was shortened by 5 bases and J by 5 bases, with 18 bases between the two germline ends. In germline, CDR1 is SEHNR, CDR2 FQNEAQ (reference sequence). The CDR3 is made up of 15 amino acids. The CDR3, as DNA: TGTGCCAGCAGCCCCCTGCCCGGGAGTGGGACTGAAGCTTTCTTT. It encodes CASSPLPGSGTEAFF.

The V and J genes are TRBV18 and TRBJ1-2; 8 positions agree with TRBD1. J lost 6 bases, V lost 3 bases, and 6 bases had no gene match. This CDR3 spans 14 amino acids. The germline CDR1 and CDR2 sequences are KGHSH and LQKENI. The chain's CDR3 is CASSPGTGADGYTF. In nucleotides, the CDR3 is TGTGCCAGCTCACCCGGGACAGGAGCAGATGGCTACACCTTC.

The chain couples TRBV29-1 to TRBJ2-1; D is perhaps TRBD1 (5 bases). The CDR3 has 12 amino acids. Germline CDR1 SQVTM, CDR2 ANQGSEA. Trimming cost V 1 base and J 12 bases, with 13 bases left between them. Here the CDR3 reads CSVEGQGVRQFF. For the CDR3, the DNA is TGCAGCGTTGAAGGGCAGGGTGTAAGGCAGTTCTTC.

CDR3 residues: CASSSGVIDTQYF. For the CDR3, the DNA is TGTGCCAGCAGTTCAGGGGTTATAGATACGCAGTATTTT. J is TRBJ2-3 and V is TRBV7-2; perhaps TRBD1 as D (6 bases). The germline V gene encodes CDR1 SGHTA and CDR2 FQGNSA. The length of the CDR3 is 13 residues. Between the trimmed V and J ends, which lost 6 bases and 5 bases, there was a span of 12 bases.

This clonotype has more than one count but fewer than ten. DNA for the CDR3: TGTGCCAGCAGTTTAAGGAACAGCGGGAGGGGGGAGCAGTTCTTC. Its translation is CASSLRNSGRGEQFF. This chain uses TRBV12-3 or TRBV12-4 with TRBJ2-1; 10 bases line up with TRBD2. The CDR3 contains 15 residues. The ends lost 2 bases at V and 10 bases at J; junction bases unmatched: 8.

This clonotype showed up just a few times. The CDR3 DNA follows: TGCAGCGTCGACGGACTAGCGGGATACCATACTAGCACAGATACGCAGTATTTT. This translates into CSVDGLAGYHTSTDTQYF. This chain joins TRBV29-1 and TRBJ2-3; TRBD2 aligns across 12 bases. In germline, CDR1 is SQVTM, CDR2 ANQGSEA. V dropped 6 bases and J dropped 0; count of bases not matched to a gene: 13. The CDR3 is 18 amino acids.